A selection of T cell receptor beta chains follows, all from one sample in a study of vaccination and CD4 T cells after COVID-19. Their antigens are not known. TCRdb used MiXCR to reprocess the PCR reads, holding one entry per CDR3 protein. The sample consists of about 14,000 distinct CDR3 sequences, around half of them appearing once. The sequencing input was CD4+ T cells from blood, cultured in vitro. The source of these receptors is a human donor who had recovered from COVID-19. Each CDR3 is given with its conserved first and last residue. A D gene is named only where the DNA matches it firmly. Clone size appears in some rows only: once, few, many, or a class for an expanded clone.

J gene	CDR3 length	clone size	V gene	D gene	CDR3 DNA	CDR3 protein
TRBJ2-5	12	medium-sized	TRBV2	.	TGTGCCAGCCAGGGGGGGCCGGGGACCCAGTACTTC	CASQGGPGTQYF
TRBJ2-3	15	large	TRBV2	TRBD2	TGTGCCAGCGGAAACGGACTAGCGGGGACAGATACGCAGTATTTT	CASGNGLAGTDTQYF
TRBJ1-6	13	few	TRBV21-1	.	TGTGCCAGGGAGACAGGGTATAATTCACCCCTCCACTTT	CARETGYNSPLHF
TRBJ1-2	13	.	TRBV27	.	TGTGCCAGCAGTTTAGTAAGAGGCTATGGCTACACCTTC	CASSLVRGYGYTF
TRBJ2-1	15	.	TRBV6-2/TRBV6-3	TRBD2	TGTGCCAGCAGTTACTGGGGGAGGGCCCACAATGAGCAGTTCTTC	CASSYWGRAHNEQFF
TRBJ2-3	18	.	TRBV6-5	.	TGTGCCAGCAGTTACTCACCTGGGGGCGGGAGTACTGCAGATACGCAGTATTTT	CASSYSPGGGSTADTQYF
TRBJ1-1	14	.	TRBV27	.	TGTGCCAGCAGTTTATTCGTCCCAGTCACTGAAGCTTTCTTT	CASSLFVPVTEAFF
TRBJ2-5	15	.	TRBV27	TRBD1	TGTGCCAGCAGTTTAGGCGCGACAGGGGGAGAGACCCAGTACTTC	CASSLGATGGETQYF
TRBJ1-2	12	.	TRBV20-1	.	TGCAGTGCGGATTCCGCTAACTATGGCTACACCTTC	CSADSANYGYTF
TRBJ2-7	16	.	TRBV28	TRBD2	TGTGCCAGCAGTTCCCGAACTCCGGCTAGCGGATACGAGCAGTACTTC	CASSSRTPASGYEQYF
TRBJ2-1	16	few	TRBV6-4	TRBD2	TGTGCCAGCAGTGACGAGGCCGGGAGGGGCCCCAATGAGCAGTTCTTC	CASSDEAGRGPNEQFF
TRBJ2-4	19	.	TRBV6-5	.	TGTGCCAGCAGTTACCCAACCCCCCGACAGCCTCTAGCCAAAAACATTCAGTACTTC	CASSYPTPRQPLAKNIQYF
TRBJ1-2	14	.	TRBV12-3/TRBV12-4	.	TGTGCCAGCAGTTTTGGGACGGCAAACTATGGCTACACCTTC	CASSFGTANYGYTF
TRBJ1-5	13	once	TRBV5-1	.	TGCGCCAGCAGCGTGGGGTATAATCAGCCCCAGCATTTT	CASSVGYNQPQHF
TRBJ2-2	16	.	TRBV7-2	.	TGTGCCAGCAGCTTAAGGTTCGGGGACTCGACCGGGGAGCTGTTTTTT	CASSLRFGDSTGELFF
TRBJ2-3	13	.	TRBV6-2/TRBV6-3	.	TGTGCCAGCAGTAACCAAGGAGGCGATACGCAGTATTTT	CASSNQGGDTQYF
TRBJ2-1	14	.	TRBV20-1	TRBD2	TGCAGTGCTAGGGCTAGCGGGAGTAGTAATGAGCAGTTCTTC	CSARASGSSNEQFF
TRBJ2-1	14	.	TRBV30	TRBD2	TGTGCCTGGAGTGTAGCTAGCGGGAGTAATGAGCAGTTCTTC	CAWSVASGSNEQFF
TRBJ2-7	12	few	TRBV20-1	TRBD2	TGCAGTGCTATACTAGCGGGAGCTAAGCAGTACTTC	CSAILAGAKQYF
TRBJ1-1	13	.	TRBV18	.	TGTGCCAGCTCAACTACACACAACACTGAAGCTTTCTTT	CASSTTHNTEAFF
TRBJ1-6	13	.	TRBV28	.	TGTGCCAGCCTAGACAGGTGGAATTCACCCCTCCACTTT	CASLDRWNSPLHF
TRBJ2-5	14	.	TRBV7-2	.	TGTGCCAGCAGCCCTGGACGATACCAAGAGACCCAGTACTTC	CASSPGRYQETQYF
TRBJ1-2	14	few	TRBV6-5	.	TGTGCCAGCAGTTTGGGGGGGACTAACTATGGCTACACCTTC	CASSLGGTNYGYTF
TRBJ2-5	14	.	TRBV2	TRBD1	TGTGCCAGCGGGTCGGGACAGATACAAGAGACCCAGTACTTC	CASGSGQIQETQYF
TRBJ2-1	15	once	TRBV19	TRBD2	TGTGCCAGTAGTACAGGACTAGCGGGTTACAATGAGCAGTTCTTC	CASSTGLAGYNEQFF
TRBJ2-3	16	few	TRBV20-1	.	TGCAGTGCTCAAGAGGGGGAGTGGGCCCCTCGACGTACGCAGTATTTT	CSAQEGEWAPRRTQYF
TRBJ1-2	13	.	TRBV5-1	TRBD1	TGCGCCAGCAGCTTGGGGGACAGGGCGATCTACACCTTC	CASSLGDRAIYTF
TRBJ1-5	13	.	TRBV10-3	TRBD1	TGTGCCATCCGGGACAGGGTTAATCAGCCCCAGCATTTT	CAIRDRVNQPQHF
TRBJ2-7	16	few	TRBV20-1	.	TGCAGTGCTAGAGAGTCACAGCGGCCACTTAACTACGAGCAGTACTTC	CSARESQRPLNYEQYF
TRBJ2-7	16	.	TRBV28	TRBD1	TGTGCCAGCAGCCCAATTGGACAGGGTAAAACCTACGAGCAGTACTTC	CASSPIGQGKTYEQYF
TRBJ2-2	15	.	TRBV27	.	TGTGCCAGCAAGAGAACCACTTTCAACACCGGGGAGCTGTTTTTT	CASKRTTFNTGELFF
TRBJ2-5	13	few	TRBV6-1	.	TGTGCCAGCGGCTTGACCATACAAGAGACCCAGTACTTC	CASGLTIQETQYF
TRBJ2-3	16	.	TRBV4-2	TRBD2	TGTGCCAGCAGCCAACGGACGGGAGGAGGCACAGATACGCAGTATTTT	CASSQRTGGGTDTQYF
TRBJ2-3	14	.	TRBV20-1	.	TGCAATTGTCTAACCGTTGATAGCACAGATACGCAGTATTTT	CNCLTVDSTDTQYF
TRBJ2-1	15	.	TRBV7-8	.	TGTGCCAGCAGTATAAAGCGGGCCTTAAACAATGAGCAGTTCTTC	CASSIKRALNNEQFF
TRBJ2-1	18	.	TRBV25-1	.	TGTGCCAGCAGTGAATGGAGGGATGGCTGGAGCTCCTACAATGAGCAGTTCTTC	CASSEWRDGWSSYNEQFF
TRBJ1-5	13	few	TRBV28	.	TGTGCCAGCAGTTCCCCGCCAAATCAGCCCCAGCATTTT	CASSSPPNQPQHF
TRBJ1-2	15	few	TRBV6-1	TRBD1	TGTGCCAGCAGTCGAACGGACAGGGCCAACTATGGCTACACCTTC	CASSRTDRANYGYTF
TRBJ2-3	15	few	TRBV27	TRBD1	TGTGCCAGCAGGCGCGACAGGGGACCTACAGATACGCAGTATTTT	CASRRDRGPTDTQYF
TRBJ1-1	12	few	TRBV27	.	TGTGCCAGCAGTTGGGGCCAGGGCCCCGCTTTCTTT	CASSWGQGPAFF
TRBJ2-5	16	few	TRBV2	TRBD2	TGTGCCAGCAGGACAGGGACTAGCGGGAACCAAGAGACCCAGTACTTC	CASRTGTSGNQETQYF